This T cell receptor beta chain is drawn from a study of molecular identifiers for immune sequencing clone quantification. Libraries of naive CD8 cells were prepared from approximately 20,000 to 1,000,000 sorted cells using 10%, 30% or 50% RNA. Naive CD8 T cells were sorted as CD8+CD4-CCR7+CD45RA+. V gave up 5 bases and J gave up 1 base, with 9 bases separating them. The CDR3 loop spans 13 amino acids. Regarding the study as a whole: Even with approximately 1 million naive cells present, spiked Jurkat TCR RNA from one cell was reportedly detectable.

In TCRdb, the PCR reads were re-called with MiXCR into one record per CDR3 protein. The sample shows about 40,000 distinct CDR3 sequences, about 19% of them seen only once. As regards this clonotype: The antigen is unknown.

This chain joins TRBV12-3 or TRBV12-4 and TRBJ2-7; possibly TRBD1 for D (6 bases). The specimen sequenced was naive CD8+ T cells from blood, with Jurkat cell RNA spiked in. The sample's subset: FACS-sorted CD8+CD4-CCR7+CD45RA+ naive T cells. The TCR originated in a human donor in good health. Some libraries in this study had Jurkat cell RNA spiked in. CDR3 DNA sequence: TGTGCCAGCAGTATAGGGACATCCTACGAGCAGTACTTC. It translates to CASSIGTSYEQYF.